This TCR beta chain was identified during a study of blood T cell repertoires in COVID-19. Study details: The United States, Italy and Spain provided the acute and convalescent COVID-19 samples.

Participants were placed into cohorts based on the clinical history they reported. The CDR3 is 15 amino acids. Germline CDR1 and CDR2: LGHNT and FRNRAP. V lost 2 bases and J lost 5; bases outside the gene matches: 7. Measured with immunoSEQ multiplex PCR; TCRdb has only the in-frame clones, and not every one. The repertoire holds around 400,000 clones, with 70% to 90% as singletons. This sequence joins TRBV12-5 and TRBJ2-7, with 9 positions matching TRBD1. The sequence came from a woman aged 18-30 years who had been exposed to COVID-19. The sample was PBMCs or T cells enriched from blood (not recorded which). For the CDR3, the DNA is TGTGCTAGTGGTTTGACCCGGACAGGGGCCCACGAGCAGTACTTC. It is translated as CASGLTRTGAHEQYF.